These 24 T cell receptor beta chains were all obtained from the same sample, sequenced in a study of blood T cell repertoires in COVID-19. Sequenced by immunoSEQ multiplex PCR; TCRdb stores in-frame clones only, minus some. The repertoire holds about 270,000 clones, with just under 90% as singletons. Sequenced: PBMCs or T cells enriched from blood (not recorded which). The receptor set was obtained from a woman in her sixties or seventies who had recovered from COVID-19.

The chain uses TRBV27 and TRBJ1-4; D gene uncertain. With 3 bases removed from V and 0 bases from J, the gap between germline ends came to 8 bases. The CDR3 runs to 15 residues. Germline V lookup: CDR1 MNHEY, CDR2 SMNVEV (reference sequence). The CDR3 reads CASSLASATNEKLFF. The CDR3 DNA sequence: TGTGCCAGCAGTTTGGCATCTGCAACTAATGAAAAACTGTTTTTT. The full variable domain, with the rest looked up from reference TRBV27 and TRBJ1-4, is EAQVTQNPRYLITVTGKKLTVTCSQNMNHEYMSWYRQDPGLGLRQIYYSMNVEVTDKGDVPEGYKVSRKEKRNFPLILESPSPNQTSLYFCASSLASATNEKLFFGSGTQLSVL.

The V and J genes are TRBV6-5 and TRBJ2-7; no clear D. Per the germline V gene, CDR1 is MNHEY and CDR2 is SVGAGI. The CDR3 has 12 residues. Trimming took off 2 bases at V and 3 bases at J, with 5 bases between the two ends. In nucleotides, the CDR3 is TGTGCCAGCAGTTACGGCCGCTACGAGCAGTACTTC. Protein sequence: CASSYGRYEQYF.

The chain links TRBV5-1 to TRBJ2-3; tentatively, D is TRBD2 (6 bases). CDR3 length: 14 residues. Germline CDR1 and CDR2: SGHRS and YFSETQ. Trimming removed 4 bases at V and 7 bases at J, with 16 bases between. This CDR3 is CASSTDLLANTQYF. CDR3 in DNA: TGCGCCAGCAGCACAGACCTCCTAGCGAATACGCAGTATTTT. Combining the CDR3 with reference TRBV5-1 and TRBJ2-3 gives the whole variable domain KAGVTQTPRYLIKTRGQQVTLSCSPISGHRSVSWYQQTPGQGLQFLFEYFSETQRNKGNFPGRFSGRQFSNSRSEMNVSTLELGDSALYLCASSTDLLANTQYFGPGTRLTVL.

The chain combines TRBV5-1 with TRBJ1-5; no reliable D call. Germline-derived CDR1 and CDR2 are SGHRS and YFSETQ. Trimming stripped 0 bases from V and 7 bases from J, with 11 bases between. There are 14 residues in the CDR3. This chain's CDR3 is CASSLGPERQPQHF. DNA of the CDR3: TGCGCCAGCAGCTTGGGCCCTGAGAGGCAGCCCCAGCATTTT.

The V and J genes are TRBV21-1 and TRBJ1-3. TRBV21-1 is a pseudogene segment. The CDR3 runs to 15 residues. Here the CDR3 DNA reads TGTGCCAGCAGTCCCAAAGCGAGGAGCGGAAACACCATATATTTT. It translates to CASSPKARSGNTIYF.

The rearrangement joins TRBV5-1 to TRBJ2-1, with a possible D match to TRBD1 (5 bases). The CDR3 runs 13 residues. Deletions cut 0 bases from V and 9 bases from J, with 10 bases between. Germline-derived CDR1 and CDR2 are SGHRS and YFSETQ. CDR3 region: CASSLASQVEQFF. The CDR3 DNA is TGCGCCAGCAGCTTGGCCTCACAGGTTGAGCAGTTCTTC. The full variable domain, rest sourced from reference TRBV5-1 and TRBJ2-1, is KAGVTQTPRYLIKTRGQQVTLSCSPISGHRSVSWYQQTPGQGLQFLFEYFSETQRNKGNFPGRFSGRQFSNSRSEMNVSTLELGDSALYLCASSLASQVEQFFGPGTRLTVL.

The chain couples TRBV29-1 to TRBJ1-4; 7 nucleotides align to TRBD1. After removal of 6 bases from V and 7 bases from J, the junction contained 11 bases not matched to a gene. CDR3 length equals 14 residues. Germline CDR1 and CDR2: SQVTM and ANQGSEA. The CDR3 DNA is TGCAGCGTCTTAGGGGGCGCCTACGGTGAAAAACTGTTTTTT. Amino acids: CSVLGGAYGEKLFF.

The chain couples TRBV9 to TRBJ2-2, with TRBD2 matching 8 bases. Unmatched junction bases numbered 5, after V lost 0 bases and J lost 4 bases. Germline V gene lookup returns CDR1 SGDLS and CDR2 YYNGEE. This CDR3 is built from 16 residues. This chain's CDR3 is CASSVEAGVSTGELFF. CDR3 nucleotide sequence: TGTGCCAGCAGCGTAGAAGCGGGAGTGAGCACCGGGGAGCTGTTTTTT.

The chain is built from TRBV18 and TRBJ1-2; TRBD1 matches at 9 bases. The CDR3 spans 15 residues. The V and J ends lost 3 bases and 4 bases, in that order; junction bases with no gene match: 6. Per the germline V gene, CDR1 is KGHSH and CDR2 is LQKENI. The CDR3 loop is CASSPPGTGFYGYTF. CDR3 nucleotides: TGTGCCAGCTCACCGCCCGGGACAGGGTTCTATGGCTACACCTTC.

V gene TRBV29-1 combines with J gene TRBJ1-5; D unclear. The CDR3 length is 14 residues. V gave up 6 bases and J gave up 2 bases, with 14 bases separating them. Germline V gene lookup returns CDR1 SQVTM and CDR2 ANQGSEA. The DNA for the CDR3 is TGCAGCGTCGCCAGGAGGATAGGCAATCAGCCCCAGCATTTT. Translated, it gives CSVARRIGNQPQHF. Full variable domain (missing parts from reference TRBV29-1 and TRBJ1-5): SAVISQKPSRDICQRGTSLTIQCQVDSQVTMMFWYRQQPGQSLTLIATANQGSEATYESGFVIDKFPISRPNLTFSTLTVSNMSPEDSSIYLCSVARRIGNQPQHFGDGTRLSIL.

The chain links TRBV10-3 to TRBJ1-2; D remains ambiguous. V lost 0 bases and J lost 6, with 8 bases in between. This CDR3 is built from 13 residues. The germline gives CDR1 ENHRY, CDR2 SYGVKD. The DNA for the CDR3 is TGTGCCATCAGTGAGTCAGCTTTAGATGGCTACACCTTC. It encodes CAISESALDGYTF.

In this sample, this clone turned up once. This chain connects TRBV29-1 to TRBJ1-2, with 9 bases fitting TRBD1. The CDR3 contains 11 residues. V shed 7 bases, J shed 8 bases, and the junction held 5 bases outside the gene matches. CDR1 is SQVTM and CDR2 is ANQGSEA in the germline V gene. The DNA of the CDR3 is TGCAGCGCGGGGACAGGGCAAGGCTACACCTTC. Amino acids: CSAGTGQGYTF.

This clone was detected only once. The chain joins TRBV27 to TRBJ2-7; 9 nucleotides match TRBD1. The CDR3 contains 14 residues. Germline CDR1 is MNHEY and CDR2 is SMNVEV (reference sequence). V lost 5 bases, J lost 3 bases, and 5 bases stayed unmatched. This CDR3 is CASSRRQGVYEQYF. CDR3 DNA sequence: TGTGCCAGCAGTCGTCGACAGGGGGTCTACGAGCAGTACTTC.

CDR3 protein: CASGTGGHEQYF. The CDR3 bases are TGTGCCAGCGGGACAGGGGGCCACGAGCAGTACTTC. The V and J genes are TRBV27 and TRBJ2-7, with TRBD1 matching over 12 bases. With 8 bases clipped from V and 5 bases from J, the junction kept 1 base outside the gene matches. From germline, CDR1 is MNHEY and CDR2 SMNVEV (reference sequence). This CDR3 region has 12 residues.

The chain combines TRBV6-5 with TRBJ2-7, with 7 nucleotides matching TRBD2. Germline V gene lookup returns CDR1 MNHEY and CDR2 SVGAGI. The CDR3 extends over 16 amino acids. V gave up 0 bases and J gave up 3 bases; unmatched junction bases: 8. The CDR3, as DNA: TGTGCCAGCAGTTACTCTAGGCTAGCGGTTCGCTACGAGCAGTACTTC. Translating gives CASSYSRLAVRYEQYF.

J is TRBJ2-3 and V is TRBV24-1; possibly TRBD2 for D (5 bases). Deletions cut 0 bases from V and 1 base from J, with 7 bases between. The germline gives CDR1 KGHDR, CDR2 SFDVKD. The CDR3 covers 15 residues. The CDR3 DNA follows: TGTGCCACCAGTGATTTGCGGGAAGGCACAGATACGCAGTATTTT. Encoded protein: CATSDLREGTDTQYF.

The CDR3 nucleotides read TGTGCCAGCAGCTTGGGCTGGAGGGCCTACGAGCAGTACTTC. It codes for CASSLGWRAYEQYF. This rearrangement joins TRBV5-4 to TRBJ2-7; tentative D call: TRBD2 (6 bases). Looked up from germline, CDR1 is SGHNT and CDR2 is YYREEE (reference sequence). V was shortened by 0 bases and J by 2 bases, with 9 bases between the two germline ends. The CDR3 covers 14 residues.

The chain carries TRBV28 and TRBJ1-1; no firm D call. Trimming took 7 bases from V and 1 from J, leaving 13 bases between them. The CDR3 totals 14 residues. In germline, CDR1 is MDHEN, CDR2 SYDVKM. Here the CDR3 reads CASNIHQSNTEAFF. CDR3 coding DNA: TGTGCCAGCAATATACACCAGTCGAACACTGAAGCTTTCTTT.

CDR3 loop: CATSDPQEKLFF. CDR3 in DNA: TGTGCCACCAGTGATCCGCAGGAAAAACTGTTTTTT. The chain couples TRBV24-1 to TRBJ1-4; D remains ambiguous. The germline V gene encodes CDR1 KGHDR and CDR2 SFDVKD. CDR3 length: 12 amino acids. The germline V and J ends were trimmed by 3 bases and 8 bases, with 6 bases remaining between them.

The chain recombines TRBV27 with TRBJ2-7; 7 bases agree with TRBD2. Unmatched junction bases numbered 5, after V lost 3 bases and J lost 3 bases. This CDR3 comprises 14 residues. Germline V gene lookup returns CDR1 MNHEY and CDR2 SMNVEV (reference sequence). CDR3 bases: TGTGCCAGCAGTTTCGGGGGGACCCTCTACGAGCAGTACTTC. As protein: CASSFGGTLYEQYF.

The chain couples TRBV5-1 to TRBJ2-6; D is perhaps TRBD1 (5 bases). The V end was cut by 4 bases, the J end by 2 bases, with 10 bases between. This CDR3 spans 15 amino acids. Germline CDR1 and CDR2: SGHRS and YFSETQ. The CDR3 region has the DNA TGCGCCAGCAGCCTGACAGCTACTGGGGCCAACGTCCTGACTTTC. Translating gives CASSLTATGANVLTF.

The CDR3 loop reads CASSFWSTRNTEAFF. For the CDR3, the DNA is TGCGCCAGCAGCTTTTGGAGCACCCGGAACACTGAAGCTTTCTTT. This chain connects TRBV5-1 to TRBJ1-1; D is uncertain. The length of the CDR3 is 15 residues. The V and J ends lost 2 bases and 1 base respectively, with 12 bases between them. In germline, CDR1 is SGHRS, CDR2 YFSETQ.

This clone came up once. The genes are TRBV19 and TRBJ2-1; 9 positions match TRBD2. V shed 5 bases and J 7 bases; nucleotides not matched to a gene: 12. The V gene's germline CDR1 is LNHDA and CDR2 SQIVND (reference sequence). CDR3 length: 16 amino acids. Here the CDR3 reads CASSPLAGSRGNEQFF. CDR3 nucleotide sequence: TGTGCCAGTAGTCCGCTAGCGGGGTCGAGAGGGAATGAGCAGTTCTTC.

The rearrangement joins TRBV28 to TRBJ1-4; 8 nucleotides align to TRBD1. The CDR3 runs 12 residues. Germline CDR1 is MDHEN and CDR2 is SYDVKM. Trimming took 2 bases from V and 10 from J; bases not matched to a gene: 0. In DNA, the CDR3 is TGTGCCAGCAGTTTACAGGGGGCAAAACTGTTTTTT. Translating it yields CASSLQGAKLFF.